This T cell receptor (beta chain) came from a study of human T cells and chemical hapten exposure. Library preparation tagged each individual cDNA molecule with a unique molecular identifier. TCRdb reprocessed the RACE reads via MiXCR and lists one record per CDR3 protein. The table lists some 120,000 distinct CDR3 sequences, 8.5% to 9.5% of them singletons. As to time point: healthy volunteer bleed at 2 weeks. From whole blood left unfractionated, total RNA was extracted. The germline CDR1 and CDR2 sequences are SNHLY and FYNNEI. The CDR3 runs to 15 residues. The ends were cut back, 2 bases at V and 0 bases at J, with 8 bases in the middle.

The receptor's source is a male donor in good health. Some clones in this sample may be carry-over from other donors' samples. The chain uses TRBV2 and TRBJ2-1; tentative D call: TRBD2 (6 bases). The sequencing sample was made of whole blood. The CDR3: CASSERESSYNEQFF. The CDR3 DNA is TGTGCCAGCAGTGAACGGGAGAGCTCCTACAATGAGCAGTTCTTC.